Presented here are 20 T cell receptor beta chains from one specimen sequenced in a study of T cell repertoires in cytomegalovirus infection. These receptors lack a known antigen. TCRdb re-called the reads with MiXCR, one entry per CDR3 protein. Of about 570,000 distinct CDR3 sequences listed, over 35% are singletons. The sample here was cultured PBMCs, taken from culture after CMV antigen stimulation. These receptors were obtained from a human donor in good health (CMV status not recorded). Some clones in this sample may be carry-over from other donors' samples.

The genes are TRBV20-1 and TRBJ1-1; 11 bases agree with TRBD1. The ends lost 5 bases at V and 1 base at J; junction bases unmatched: 6. Per germline, CDR1 DFQATT and CDR2 SNEGSKA (reference sequence). This CDR3 is 15 amino acids long. The DNA for the CDR3 is TGCAGTGCTTTTTCCGGGACAGGGGGGAACACTGAAGCTTTCTTT. Translating it yields CSAFSGTGGNTEAFF.

A single count supports this clonotype. The rearrangement links TRBV7-2 to TRBJ2-7, with 9 bases lining up with TRBD2. The ends lost 3 bases at V and 2 bases at J; junction bases unmatched: 8. The germline V gene encodes CDR1 SGHTA and CDR2 FQGNSA. CDR3 size: 16 residues. The CDR3 spells CASSLSGGRVAYEQYF. The CDR3 nucleotides read TGTGCCAGCAGCTTGTCAGGCGGGAGGGTGGCCTACGAGCAGTACTTC.

J is TRBJ2-7 and V is TRBV25-1, with D possibly being TRBD1 (7 bases). CDR1 and CDR2 (germline): MGHDK, SYGVNS. The CDR3 contains 15 residues. V lost 1 base and J lost 3, with 13 bases in between. The CDR3 nucleotides read TGTGCCAGCAGTGAATCTCAGGGGGGCCTCTACGAGCAGTACTTC. Protein product: CASSESQGGLYEQYF.

The chain links TRBV5-1 to TRBJ1-1; D remains unclear. Trimming took 2 bases from V and 0 from J, leaving 8 bases between them. CDR1 and CDR2 from the germline V gene are SGHRS and YFSETQ. The CDR3 loop spans 14 amino acids. The CDR3 sequence: CASSLNTVNTEAFF. DNA of the CDR3: TGCGCCAGCAGCTTAAATACCGTGAACACTGAAGCTTTCTTT.

This chain uses TRBV7-2 with TRBJ2-7; weak D call: TRBD1 (6 bases). Germline V gene lookup returns CDR1 SGHTA and CDR2 FQGNSA. V was pared by 3 bases and J by 2 bases, with 11 bases between. The CDR3 runs 14 residues. CDR3 residues: CASSFPGQPYEQYF. In DNA, the CDR3 is TGTGCCAGCAGCTTCCCGGGACAACCCTACGAGCAGTACTTC.

The V call is TRBV5-5, the J call TRBJ2-5; D is perhaps TRBD1 or TRBD2 (5 bases each). In germline, CDR1 is SGHKS, CDR2 YYEKEE (reference sequence). Trimming cost V 0 bases and J 0 bases, with 18 bases left between them. The CDR3 contains 18 residues. The CDR3 sequence is CASSLDWGSDSYQETQYF. CDR3 bases: TGTGCCAGCAGCTTGGATTGGGGGTCGGATTCGTACCAAGAGACCCAGTACTTC. The whole variable domain, remainder taken from reference TRBV5-5 and TRBJ2-5, is DAGVTQSPTHLIKTRGQQVTLRCSPISGHKSVSWYQQVLGQGPQFIFQYYEKEERGRGNFPDRFSARQFPNYSSELNVNALLLGDSALYLCASSLDWGSDSYQETQYFGPGTRLLVL.

The chain is built from TRBV12-3 or TRBV12-4 and TRBJ2-5; D is possibly TRBD1 (5 bases). The ends were cut back, 7 bases at V and 5 bases at J, with 11 bases in the middle. The CDR3 consists of 12 residues. The CDR3 loop is CASTGQDETQYF. The CDR3 DNA reads TGTGCCAGCACAGGGCAGGATGAGACCCAGTACTTC.

This clonotype came up a few times. This chain uses TRBV12-3 or TRBV12-4 with TRBJ2-3, with 9 bases lining up with TRBD2. V shed 6 bases, J shed 6 bases, and the junction held 7 bases outside the gene matches. CDR3 length: 14 amino acids. The chain's CDR3 is CASSPSGVVDTQYF. Here the CDR3 DNA reads TGTGCCAGCAGCCCTAGCGGGGTAGTGGATACGCAGTATTTT.

The chain has TRBV19 and TRBJ2-7; D gene ambiguous. Germline V gene data show CDR1 as LNHDA and CDR2 as SQIVND (reference sequence). The ends were cut back, 6 bases at V and 6 bases at J, with 18 bases in the middle. The CDR3 runs 14 residues. CDR3 sequence: CASSEHRLPCEQYF. CDR3 coding DNA: TGTGCCAGTAGCGAACACCGATTACCCTGCGAGCAGTACTTC. The whole variable domain, remainder taken from reference TRBV19 and TRBJ2-7, is DGGITQSPKYLFRKEGQNVTLSCEQNLNHDAMYWYRQDPGQGLRLIYYSQIVNDFQKGDIAEGYSVSREKKESFPLTVTSAQKNPTAFYLCASSEHRLPCEQYFGPGTRLTVT.

J is TRBJ2-5 and V is TRBV7-2; 8 bases are a match to TRBD2. Germline V lookup: CDR1 SGHTA, CDR2 FQGNSA. The CDR3 totals 15 residues. Germline trimming cut 2 bases from V and 2 bases from J; bases unmatched to any gene: 4. Here the CDR3 DNA reads TGTGCCAGCAGCTTAACTAGCGGCACGCAAGAGACCCAGTACTTC. Translating gives CASSLTSGTQETQYF.

This clonotype was seen repeatedly, ten times or more. J is TRBJ2-7 and V is TRBV7-2; D is possibly TRBD2 (5 bases). The CDR3 length is 13 residues. The germline V and J ends were trimmed by 3 bases and 0 bases, with 6 bases remaining between them. Germline V CDR1 and CDR2: SGHTA, FQGNSA. This CDR3 reads CASSLDFSYEQYF. CDR3 nucleotides: TGTGCCAGCAGCTTGGACTTCTCCTACGAGCAGTACTTC.

Ten or more counts support this clonotype. The chain couples TRBV7-8 to TRBJ2-3; tentatively, D is TRBD2 (5 bases). The CDR3 has 12 residues. V lost 3 bases and J lost 6, with 7 bases in between. Germline loops: CDR1 SGHVS, CDR2 FQNEAQ. CDR3 in amino acids: CASSFPGDTQYF. CDR3 nucleotide sequence: TGTGCCAGCAGCTTTCCGGGGGATACGCAGTATTTT.

V is TRBV12-3 or TRBV12-4 and J is TRBJ1-2; D is undetermined. V lost 3 bases, J lost 7 bases, and 15 bases lay in between. This CDR3 has 14 residues. CDR3 DNA: TGTGCCAGCAGTTTCCCCCCTCGAACCTCTGGCTACACCTTC. It codes for CASSFPPRTSGYTF.

The V call is TRBV28, the J call TRBJ1-6; 9 bases agree with TRBD1. CDR1 is MDHEN, CDR2 SYDVKM, per germline. The CDR3 covers 16 residues. J was trimmed by 6 bases and V by 5 bases; bases with no gene match: 8. In nucleotides, the CDR3 is TGTGCCAGCAGTCCCCAGGACAGGGGACTTAATTCACCCCTCCACTTT. This gives the protein CASSPQDRGLNSPLHF.

This clonotype was seen a few times. The chain has TRBV7-8 and TRBJ2-5; the D gene is possibly TRBD1 (7 bases). Germline CDR1 SGHVS, CDR2 FQNEAQ. Trimming took off 5 bases at V and 0 bases at J, with 13 bases between the two ends. CDR3 size: 15 residues. This chain's CDR3 is CASSARGQYQETQYF. In DNA form, the CDR3 reads TGTGCCAGCAGCGCGCGGGGACAGTACCAAGAGACCCAGTACTTC.

The genes are TRBV6-2 or TRBV6-3 and TRBJ2-2, with D hard to call. Germline loops: CDR1 MNHEY, CDR2 SVGEGT. The CDR3 loop spans 14 amino acids. Between the trimmed V and J ends, which lost 4 bases and 4 bases, there was a span of 10 bases. The CDR3 is CASSSFWATGELFF. In nucleotides, the CDR3 is TGTGCCAGCAGTTCGTTTTGGGCCACCGGGGAGCTGTTTTTT.

This clonotype was recorded a few times. This sequence joins TRBV12-3 or TRBV12-4 and TRBJ1-1; D not certain. The CDR3 length is 15 residues. Trimming pared 2 bases from V and 4 bases from J, leaving 14 bases between. CDR3 bases: TGTGCCAGCAGTTTAAGGTCCCGCTGGAGCACTGAAGCTTTCTTT. It encodes CASSLRSRWSTEAFF.

In this sample, this clonotype turned up once. V and J are TRBV2 and TRBJ2-3, with D perhaps TRBD2 (5 bases). CDR1 and CDR2 from the germline V gene are SNHLY and FYNNEI. V was trimmed by 6 bases and J by 4 bases, leaving 17 bases between them. This CDR3 has 15 residues. The CDR3 region is CASSADWIRPDTQYF. The CDR3 nucleotides are TGTGCCAGCAGCGCGGACTGGATTCGCCCAGATACGCAGTATTTT.

The rearrangement uses TRBV7-6 and TRBJ1-6; unclear D gene. Trimming removed 2 bases at V and 5 bases at J, with 10 bases between. The CDR3 loop spans 15 amino acids. CDR1 is SGHVS and CDR2 is FNYEAQ in the germline V gene. CDR3 coding DNA: TGTGCCAGCAGCTTATCTCGGGGAGATAATTCACCCCTCCACTTT. It is translated as CASSLSRGDNSPLHF. Full variable domain (rest looked up from reference TRBV7-6 and TRBJ1-6): GAGVSQSPRYKVTKRGQDVALRCDPISGHVSLYWYRQALGQGPEFLTYFNYEAQQDKSGLPNDRFSAERPEGSISTLTIQRTEQRDSAMYRCASSLSRGDNSPLHFGNGTRLTVT.

The chain combines TRBV10-3 with TRBJ1-1; 8 bases match TRBD1. CDR3 length: 16 residues. The junction had 7 bases not matched to a gene; V was cut back by 0 bases and J by 4 bases. From germline, CDR1 is ENHRY and CDR2 SYGVKD. Here the CDR3 reads CAISESTGQGGTEAFF. The CDR3 DNA follows: TGTGCCATCAGTGAGTCGACAGGACAGGGTGGCACTGAAGCTTTCTTT.